These 9 T cell receptor beta chains were all obtained from the same sample, sequenced in a study of T cell responses to AZD1222 COVID-19 vaccine. Here immunoSEQ multiplex PCR was the method, and the copy in TCRdb shows in-frame clones only, minus some. The sample holds 90,000 to 150,000 clones; 70% to 85% are singletons and the top ten take around 6.2%. The material sequenced was peripheral blood, taken on day 0 of AZD1222 vaccination. Source of these receptors: an adult in good health.

J is TRBJ2-7 and V is TRBV7-2; the D is unclear. The V end was cut by 6 bases, the J end by 6 bases, with 9 bases between. Germline CDR1 and CDR2: SGHTA and FQGNSA. This CDR3 region has 11 residues. The CDR3 loop reads CASRGGLEQYF. The CDR3 DNA is TGTGCCAGCAGGGGTGGTCTCGAGCAGTACTTC.

This clone was seen more than once but under ten times. V is TRBV19 and J is TRBJ2-2, with 9 bases fitting TRBD1. The germline V gene has CDR1 LNHDA and CDR2 SQIVND (reference sequence). The junction had 9 bases not matched to a gene; V was cut back by 10 bases and J by 6 bases. This CDR3 region has 14 residues. In nucleotides, the CDR3 is TGTGCCACCCCAAGGACAGGGGACGCCGGGGAGCTGTTTTTT. Translating gives CATPRTGDAGELFF.

The V gene is TRBV27, the J gene TRBJ2-7, with 8 bases aligning to TRBD1. The CDR3 consists of 15 residues. The germline V gene encodes CDR1 MNHEY and CDR2 SMNVEV (reference sequence). The trim removed 5 bases at V and 4 bases at J, leaving 10 bases unmatched. This CDR3 is CASSGSGTGVYEQYF. The CDR3 DNA reads as TGTGCCAGCAGTGGATCCGGGACAGGTGTGTACGAGCAGTACTTC.

This clone was counted a single time. V gene TRBV13 combines with J gene TRBJ1-6; no clear D. V lost 0 bases and J 6 bases, leaving 6 bases between the germline ends. Germline V gives CDR1 PRHDT, CDR2 FYEKMQ (reference sequence). The CDR3 spans 14 residues. Here the CDR3 reads CASSLGARNSPLHF. Written as DNA, the CDR3 is TGTGCCAGCAGCTTAGGGGCTCGTAATTCACCCCTCCACTTT.

The V call is TRBV7-2, the J call TRBJ2-3; D is uncertain. The CDR3 runs to 13 residues. Germline CDR1 SGHTA, CDR2 FQGNSA. Trimming left V 4 bases short and J 6 bases short, with 11 bases between. This CDR3 is CASSSAPADTQYF. In DNA, the CDR3 is TGTGCCAGCAGCTCCGCGCCAGCGGATACGCAGTATTTT.

The V and J genes are TRBV28 and TRBJ2-7; weak D call: TRBD1 (7 bases). This CDR3 is 17 amino acids long. Germline CDR1 MDHEN, CDR2 SYDVKM. V was shortened by 3 bases and J by 0 bases, with 18 bases between the two germline ends. CDR3 in amino acids: CASSLQGGRLSSYEQYF. The CDR3 nucleotides read TGTGCCAGCAGTTTGCAGGGGGGTCGACTCAGCTCCTACGAGCAGTACTTC.

V and J are TRBV7-9 and TRBJ1-2, with a tentative D call TRBD1 (5 bases). V shed 3 bases and J shed 1 base, with 9 bases lying between them. This CDR3 has 14 amino acids. CDR1 SEHNR and CDR2 FQNEAQ come from the germline V gene (reference sequence). DNA of the CDR3: TGTGCCAGCAGCTTCGACAGACTTAACTATGGCTACACCTTC. This gives the protein CASSFDRLNYGYTF.

The chain carries TRBV15 and TRBJ2-7; D is perhaps TRBD1 (6 bases). This CDR3 comprises 14 residues. Deletions cut 6 bases from V and 5 bases from J, with 17 bases between. In germline, CDR1 is LNHNV, CDR2 YYDKDF (reference sequence). DNA of the CDR3: TGTGCCACCAGAAAGACAGGAGGTGGGCACGAGCAGTACTTC. Encoded protein: CATRKTGGGHEQYF.

This chain uses TRBV18 with TRBJ2-7; the D is unclear. The CDR3 has 14 amino acids. The germline gives CDR1 KGHSH, CDR2 LQKENI. V lost 3 bases and J 5 bases, leaving 14 bases between the germline ends. The CDR3 DNA reads TGTGCCAGCTCACCCCCCCAGAAAAGAAACGAGCAGTACTTC. Amino acids: CASSPPQKRNEQYF.